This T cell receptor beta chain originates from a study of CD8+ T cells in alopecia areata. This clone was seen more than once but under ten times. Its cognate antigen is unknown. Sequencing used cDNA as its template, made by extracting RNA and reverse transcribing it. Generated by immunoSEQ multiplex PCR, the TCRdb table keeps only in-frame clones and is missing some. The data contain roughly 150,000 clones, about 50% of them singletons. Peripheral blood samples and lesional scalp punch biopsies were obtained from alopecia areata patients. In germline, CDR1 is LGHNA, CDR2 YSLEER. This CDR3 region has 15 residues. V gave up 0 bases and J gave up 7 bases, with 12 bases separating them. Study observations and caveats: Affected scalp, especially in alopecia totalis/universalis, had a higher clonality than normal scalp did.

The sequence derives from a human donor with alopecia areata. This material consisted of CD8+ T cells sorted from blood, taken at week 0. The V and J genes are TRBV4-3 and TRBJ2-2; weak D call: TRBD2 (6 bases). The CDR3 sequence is CASSQDPSAIGELFF. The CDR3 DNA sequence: TGCGCCAGCAGCCAAGATCCTAGCGCTATCGGGGAGCTGTTTTTT.